A selection of T cell receptor beta chains follows, all from one sample in a study of graft-versus-host responses after intestinal transplantation. Antigens for these TCRs are unknown. The repertoire was sequenced with immunoSEQ multiplex PCR; TCRdb's copy has only in-frame clones and lacks some. The sample lists 100,000 to 120,000 clones; 85% to 95% were seen once. The input for sequencing was unstimulated CD8+ T cells sorted from spleen or lymph node cells, taken before intestinal transplant. The receptors shown here come from a human donor who received an intestinal transplant. Both conserved end residues are part of each CDR3. The D gene is left open where the match is weak. The size of a clone is reported for some rows only, either as once, few or many, or as a class for expanded clones.

>TRBJ2-5|once|15|TRBV6-6|.
CASSYVVAEQETQYF
TGTGCCAGCAGTTACGTTGTTGCGGAGCAAGAGACCCAGTACTTC
>TRBJ2-1|.|14|TRBV6-6|TRBD2
CASSYLAGDGEQFF
TGTGCCAGCAGTTACTTAGCGGGAGATGGTGAGCAGTTCTTC
>TRBJ1-2|.|14|TRBV29-1|.
CSALHPGDLRGYTF
TGCAGCGCCCTACACCCAGGGGATCTACGCGGCTACACCTTC
>TRBJ2-2|.|14|TRBV19|TRBD1
CATTGYEFTGELFF
TGTGCCACGACAGGGTACGAATTCACCGGGGAGCTGTTTTTT
>TRBJ1-5|.|14|TRBV27|.
CASSLLGVNQPQHF
TGTGCCAGCAGTCTCCTGGGGGTCAATCAGCCCCAGCATTTT
>TRBJ2-7|.|16|TRBV13|TRBD2
CASSSTGTSGDYEQYF
TGTGCCAGCAGCTCGACCGGGACTAGCGGTGACTACGAGCAGTACTTC
>TRBJ2-4|.|18|TRBV13|TRBD2
CASSLLGPSGKAKNIQYF
TGTGCCAGCAGCTTATTGGGACCTAGCGGGAAGGCCAAAAACATTCAGTACTTC
>TRBJ2-2|once|17|TRBV9|TRBD2
CASSPTSGRYYTGELFF
TGTGCCAGCAGCCCGACTAGCGGGAGGTATTACACCGGGGAGCTGTTTTTT
>TRBJ2-7|.|12|TRBV27|.
CASSGSSYEQYF
TGTGCCAGCAGTGGTTCCTCCTACGAGCAGTACTTC
>TRBJ2-1|.|14|TRBV5-1|TRBD1
CASSRRGQPDEQFF
TGCGCCAGCAGCCGAAGGGGGCAGCCGGATGAGCAGTTCTTC
>TRBJ1-1|.|16|TRBV28|TRBD1
CASSTDRAGANTEAFF
TGTGCCAGCAGTACTGACAGGGCTGGAGCGAACACTGAAGCTTTCTTT
>TRBJ2-7|.|12|TRBV5-8|.
CASGLRIYEQYF
TGTGCCAGCGGGTTGCGGATCTACGAGCAGTACTTC
>TRBJ2-3|.|16|TRBV9|TRBD1
CASSAGPGQGPDTQYF
TGTGCCAGCAGCGCCGGTCCGGGACAGGGACCAGATACGCAGTATTTT
>TRBJ1-1|.|13|TRBV30|.
CAKERQLNTEAFF
TGTGCCAAAGAGAGGCAGCTCAACACTGAAGCTTTCTTT
>TRBJ2-7|once|16|TRBV13|TRBD1
CASSPPPGQVAYEQYF
TGTGCCAGCAGCCCACCCCCGGGACAGGTCGCCTACGAGCAGTACTTC
>TRBJ2-1|.|11|TRBV11-2|.
CASSHDREKFF
TGTGCCAGCAGCCACGATAGGGAAAAGTTCTTC
>TRBJ2-1|.|14|TRBV10-1|TRBD2
CASSLLADYNEQFF
TGCGCCAGTTCCCTACTAGCGGATTACAATGAGCAGTTCTTC
>TRBJ2-7|.|14|TRBV9|.
CASSFRDTSYEQYF
TGTGCCAGCAGCTTTCGGGACACATCCTACGAGCAGTACTTC
>TRBJ2-1|.|15|TRBV5-6|.
CASSETPSDYNEQFF
TGTGCCAGCAGCGAGACCCCTTCCGATTACAATGAGCAGTTCTTC
>TRBJ2-7|once|14|TRBV9|TRBD1
CASSGGQGYYEQYF
TGTGCCAGCAGCGGTGGACAGGGATACTACGAGCAGTACTTC
>TRBJ2-3|.|13|TRBV7-6|TRBD1
CASTTGPGDTQYF
TGTGCCAGCACGACAGGGCCGGGTGATACGCAGTATTTT
>TRBJ1-2|.|14|TRBV4-1|.
CASSQDSATGGYTF
TGCGCCAGCAGCCAAGATTCCGCGACTGGAGGCTACACCTTC
>TRBJ2-7|.|15|TRBV7-8|TRBD2
CASSAWTSGAYEQYF
TGTGCCAGCAGCGCTTGGACTAGCGGAGCCTACGAGCAGTACTTC
>TRBJ2-2|.|14|TRBV25-1|.
CASSEFGNTGELFF
TGTGCCAGCAGTGAATTCGGGAACACCGGGGAGCTGTTTTTT
>TRBJ1-5|.|15|TRBV19|.
CASSISYASNQPQHF
TGTGCCAGTAGTATCAGCTATGCTAGCAATCAGCCCCAGCATTTT
>TRBJ2-1|.|15|TRBV7-3|TRBD2
CASSLGGSGYNEQFF
TGTGCCAGCAGCCTGGGGGGGAGCGGCTACAATGAGCAGTTCTTC
>TRBJ1-5|.|16|TRBV30|TRBD1
CAWSVGTGFSNQPQHF
TGTGCCTGGAGTGTGGGGACAGGGTTTAGCAATCAGCCCCAGCATTTT
>TRBJ2-7|.|13|TRBV4-1|.
CASSPTNSYEQYF
TGCGCCAGCAGCCCGACTAACAGTTACGAGCAGTACTTC
>TRBJ1-5|.|15|TRBV6-4|.
CASSHPPEGNQPQHF
TGTGCCAGCTCTCATCCTCCCGAGGGTAATCAGCCCCAGCATTTT
>TRBJ2-3|.|13|TRBV6-5|.
CASSYSITDTQYF
TGTGCCAGCAGTTACTCGATAACAGATACGCAGTATTTT
>TRBJ2-5|.|17|TRBV6-1|.
CASSEAPGEPLQETQYF
TGTGCCAGCAGTGAAGCGCCGGGCGAACCCCTCCAAGAGACCCAGTACTTC
>TRBJ1-2|.|11|TRBV19|.
CASSRSHGYTF
TGTGCCAGTAGCCGCTCGCATGGCTACACCTTC
>TRBJ2-2|.|14|TRBV4-2|.
CASSLWGYTGELFF
TGTGCCAGCAGCTTGTGGGGGTACACCGGGGAGCTGTTTTTT
>TRBJ2-1|.|13|TRBV25-1|.
CASLRDIDNEQFF
TGTGCCAGCCTGAGGGACATAGACAATGAGCAGTTCTTC
>TRBJ1-4|few|13|TRBV6-6|.
CASSPRPNEKLFF
TGTGCCAGCAGTCCCCGACCGAATGAAAAACTGTTTTTT
>TRBJ2-2|.|15|TRBV6-1|TRBD1
CASSRQGANTGELFF
TGTGCCAGCAGCCGACAGGGGGCGAACACCGGGGAGCTGTTTTTT
>TRBJ2-1|.|14|TRBV28|TRBD2
CASINRGWGGEQFF
TGTGCCAGCATCAACCGTGGGTGGGGGGGTGAGCAGTTCTTC
>TRBJ2-3|.|13|TRBV6-5|.
CASSLIRTDTQYF
TGTGCCAGCAGTTTGATACGAACAGATACGCAGTATTTT
>TRBJ1-5|.|14|TRBV19|.
CATDPGSLYQPQHF
TGTGCCACCGACCCGGGGTCCCTCTATCAGCCCCAGCATTTT
>TRBJ2-7|.|15|TRBV19|.
CASSGRVREPYEQYF
TGTGCCAGTAGTGGCAGGGTAAGGGAACCCTACGAGCAGTACTTC
>TRBJ2-3|.|13|TRBV9|.
CASSEQHPDTQYF
TGTGCCAGCAGCGAGCAGCACCCAGATACGCAGTATTTT
>TRBJ1-4|.|15|TRBV29-1|TRBD1
CSVVVEKGAGEKLFF
TGCAGCGTTGTCGTCGAAAAGGGGGCTGGTGAAAAACTGTTTTTT
>TRBJ2-7|.|16|TRBV6-5|.
CASSYSKPSEGYEQYF
TGTGCCAGCAGTTACTCGAAGCCTAGTGAGGGTTACGAGCAGTACTTC
>TRBJ2-3|.|15|TRBV10-3|.
CAISGTDSSTDTQYF
TGTGCCATCAGTGGGACAGACTCTAGCACAGATACGCAGTATTTT
>TRBJ1-1|.|13|TRBV19|.
CASRSPLNTEAFF
TGTGCCAGTAGATCCCCCTTGAACACTGAAGCTTTCTTT
>TRBJ1-2|.|14|TRBV19|.
CASSIDDSNYGYTF
TGTGCCAGTAGTATAGATGACAGTAACTATGGCTACACCTTC
>TRBJ1-1|once|13|TRBV7-9|.
CASQGVGDTEAFF
TGTGCCAGCCAAGGTGTGGGAGACACTGAAGCTTTCTTT
>TRBJ2-3|once|15|TRBV7-9|.
CASSLRQENTDTQYF
TGTGCCAGCAGCTTACGCCAGGAGAACACAGATACGCAGTATTTT
>TRBJ2-3|.|14|TRBV9|.
CASSADPSTDTQYF
TGTGCCAGCAGCGCCGACCCTTCCACAGATACGCAGTATTTT
>TRBJ2-7|.|12|TRBV29-1|.
CSVVTGPYEQYF
TGCAGCGTTGTTACGGGTCCCTACGAGCAGTACTTC
>TRBJ1-5|.|16|TRBV10-1|.
CASSAEGPHSNQPQHF
TGCGCCAGCAGTGCCGAGGGCCCCCATAGCAATCAGCCCCAGCATTTT
>TRBJ1-1|.|15|TRBV5-1|TRBD1
CASSFEGGMGTEAFF
TGCGCCAGCAGTTTCGAAGGGGGCATGGGCACTGAAGCTTTCTTT
>TRBJ2-7|.|13|TRBV5-6|.
CASSLTDSYEQYF
TGTGCCAGCAGCTTGACAGACTCCTACGAGCAGTACTTC
>TRBJ2-6|.|14|TRBV30|.
CAWSLGAGANVLTF
TGTGCCTGGAGTCTCGGGGCTGGGGCCAACGTCCTGACTTTC
>TRBJ2-7|.|16|TRBV7-3|TRBD2
CASSLTGLAGGDEQYF
TGTGCCAGCAGCTTAACGGGACTAGCGGGAGGCGACGAGCAGTACTTC
>TRBJ2-3|.|12|TRBV30|TRBD1
CAWGQGTDTQYF
TGTGCCTGGGGACAGGGCACAGATACGCAGTATTTT
>TRBJ2-7|.|15|TRBV4-1|.
CASSQDPGLANEQYF
TGCGCCAGCAGCCAAGATCCGGGCCTAGCGAACGAGCAGTACTTC
>TRBJ2-1|.|19|TRBV10-3|TRBD2
CAITGGAGGDSGAYNEQFF
TGTGCCATCACAGGAGGCGCGGGAGGGGATTCCGGGGCCTACAATGAGCAGTTCTTC